This paragraph covers one T cell receptor (beta chain) sequence. The CDR3 is 16 residues long. CDR1 is SGHRS, CDR2 YFSETQ, per germline. The V gene end was trimmed by 4 bases and the J gene end by 0 bases; junction bases not matched to a gene: 8. Per the study methods: It was from reference gene primer amplification that nucleated cell counts were estimated. Using immunoSEQ multiplex PCR, the repertoire was profiled, and TCRdb retains in-frame clones only, with some absent. The V and J calls and clone size were taken over from that table, and D and trimming were inferred from the DNA. The sample consists of hundreds of thousands of clones, 75% to 90% of them appearing once. Participants' reported clinical history set cohort assignment. Either two negative PCRs, clearance, or symptom resolution qualified Cohort 3 donors as recovered. This sample was included in a study of blood T cell repertoires in COVID-19. Study summary: The analysed material was cDNA or gDNA that came from T cells, B-cell-depleted T cells, or PBMCs.

The receptor comes from a man aged 25 to 45 who had recovered from COVID-19. The sample comprised PBMCs or T cells enriched from blood (not recorded which). V gene TRBV5-1 combines with J gene TRBJ2-5; TRBD2 matches at 8 bases. The DNA for the CDR3 is TGCGCCAGCAGCCCCGGACTAGCCAGCTACCAAGAGACCCAGTACTTC. Encoded protein: CASSPGLASYQETQYF.